This T cell receptor (beta chain) is from a study of T cells in localized non-small cell lung cancer. Findings of the study overall: Clonality peaked in uninvolved adjacent lung rather than tumor. Investigators sequenced only a single tumor region, leaving heterogeneity possible.

This table comes from immunoSEQ multiplex PCR, and its TCRdb copy is limited to in-frame clones, with some not included. Among almost 40,000 clones listed, roughly 88% were seen once. CDR1 and CDR2 from the germline V gene are GTSNPN and SVGIG (reference sequence). The CDR3 is 13 amino acids. Trimming took off 4 bases at V and 8 bases at J, with 15 bases between the two ends. For this clone: What it binds is not known.

Sequenced here: peripheral blood mononuclear cells, sampled before any cancer treatment. This clonotype was sampled from a male donor aged 60 or older with stage II lung adenocarcinoma. V is TRBV30 and J is TRBJ2-1, with D possibly TRBD2 on 5 matching bases. The CDR3 loop is CAWTKLVRDEQFF. The CDR3 DNA reads as TGTGCCTGGACTAAACTAGTTCGGGATGAGCAGTTCTTC.